This entry lists 28 T cell receptor beta chains sequenced from one sample in a study of cytomegalovirus exposure and HLA in healthy donors. Primers for the PCR totalled 60 Vbeta and 13 Jbeta. The repertoire was sequenced with immunoSEQ multiplex PCR; TCRdb's copy has only in-frame clones and lacks some. The table lists 150,000 to 200,000 clones, roughly 80% of them singletons. The sequencing sample was made of PBMCs. The receptors were gathered from a man aged 45-60 years in good health and CMV-seropositive.

V usage is TRBV29-1 and J usage is TRBJ1-1, with D perhaps TRBD1 (5 bases). The V end was cut by 4 bases, the J end by 1 base, with 13 bases between. CDR3 length: 14 residues. From germline, CDR1 is SQVTM and CDR2 ANQGSEA. The CDR3 DNA sequence: TGCAGCGTTGCAGGATCGGGGGGGAACACTGAAGCTTTCTTT. It translates to CSVAGSGGNTEAFF.

This sequence joins TRBV7-2 and TRBJ1-5, with D maybe TRBD1 (5 bases). CDR3 length: 12 amino acids. Between the trimmed V and J ends, which lost 5 bases and 5 bases, there was a span of 7 bases. CDR1 is SGHTA, CDR2 FQGNSA, per germline. As DNA, the CDR3 is TGTGCCAGCAGCCGGGGGGATCAGCCCCAGCATTTT. Protein sequence: CASSRGDQPQHF.

This clone was detected once. The rearrangement joins TRBV13 to TRBJ2-3; possible D gene TRBD2, 6 bases. Trimming cost V 5 bases and J 2 bases, with 17 bases left between them. CDR3 length: 16 amino acids. Germline V lookup: CDR1 PRHDT, CDR2 FYEKMQ (reference sequence). CDR3 sequence reads: CASSPGAGTSTDTQYF. The CDR3 DNA sequence: TGTGCCAGCAGCCCAGGCGCAGGGACTTCCACAGATACGCAGTATTTT.

The J gene is TRBJ2-5, the V gene TRBV10-3; 8 bases match TRBD2. V lost 4 bases, J lost 5 bases, and 3 bases stayed unmatched. The CDR3 is 13 amino acids. Germline CDR1 and CDR2: ENHRY and SYGVKD. CDR3 sequence (DNA): TGTGCCATCAGTGGGACTAGCCAGGAGACCCAGTACTTC. Protein sequence: CAISGTSQETQYF.

V is TRBV19 and J is TRBJ2-1, with 8 bases aligning to TRBD2. The CDR3 contains 17 residues. Germline V CDR1 and CDR2: LNHDA, SQIVND (reference sequence). The trim removed 7 bases at V and 4 bases at J, leaving 15 bases unmatched. CDR3: CASTPQFGLAGYNEQFF. CDR3 DNA: TGTGCCAGTACCCCCCAATTCGGCCTAGCGGGTTACAATGAGCAGTTCTTC.

This clone came up a few times. CDR3 nucleotide sequence: TGTGCCAGCAGCACTCCATGGGGCCCCAACGAGCAGTACTTC. Translated, it gives CASSTPWGPNEQYF. The chain combines TRBV11-2 with TRBJ2-7; perhaps TRBD1 as D (5 bases). Trimming cost V 5 bases and J 5 bases, with 16 bases left between them. Germline V CDR1 and CDR2: SGHAT, FQNNGV. The CDR3 length is 14 residues.

This clone was observed once. The V call is TRBV4-1, the J call TRBJ1-3, with D perhaps TRBD1 (5 bases). This CDR3 spans 15 amino acids. Per the germline V gene, CDR1 is MGHRA and CDR2 is YSYEKL. V lost 5 bases to trimming and J lost 2 bases, with 13 bases between them. CDR3 residues: CASSFRVGPGNTIYF. As DNA, the CDR3 is TGCGCCAGCAGCTTCAGGGTCGGGCCTGGAAACACCATATATTTT.

V is TRBV27 and J is TRBJ1-4, with D maybe TRBD1 (6 bases). The CDR3 has 15 amino acids. V lost 8 bases, J lost 5 bases, and 18 bases lay in between. The V gene's germline CDR1 is MNHEY and CDR2 SMNVEV (reference sequence). The chain's CDR3 is CASRGGQGLNEKLFF. CDR3 nucleotides: TGTGCCAGCCGGGGGGGGCAAGGTCTAAATGAAAAACTGTTTTTT.

The rearrangement uses TRBV9 and TRBJ1-3, with TRBD1 matching over 7 bases. Trimming at V came to 3 bases and at J to 4 bases, leaving 13 bases not matched to a gene. This CDR3 contains 17 residues. CDR1 is SGDLS and CDR2 is YYNGEE in the germline V gene. CDR3 nucleotide sequence: TGTGCCAGCAGCGCCCCAGGTGGGGACAGAGCAGGAAACACCATATATTTT. Residues: CASSAPGGDRAGNTIYF.

The chain is built from TRBV19 and TRBJ1-6; D call uncertain. The CDR3 covers 13 residues. Germline V lookup: CDR1 LNHDA, CDR2 SQIVND (reference sequence). With 6 bases removed from V and 8 bases from J, the gap between germline ends came to 11 bases. CDR3 residues: CASRTSYDSPLHF. CDR3 in DNA: TGTGCCAGTAGAACAAGTTATGATTCACCCCTCCACTTT.

The rearrangement links TRBV7-8 to TRBJ1-5; 9 bases are a match to TRBD1. The CDR3 contains 16 residues. Germline V lookup: CDR1 SGHVS, CDR2 FQNEAQ. The V and J ends lost 5 bases and 2 bases, in that order; junction bases with no gene match: 7. CDR3 protein: CASSGRTGVGNQPQHF. The CDR3 nucleotides read TGTGCCAGCAGCGGTAGGACAGGGGTTGGCAATCAGCCCCAGCATTTT.

The chain combines TRBV5-8 with TRBJ1-5; D remains ambiguous. Germline CDR1 SGHTS, CDR2 YDEGEE. The CDR3 runs 12 residues. Trimming shortened V by 3 bases and J by 4 bases, and 5 bases separated the two germline ends. Here the CDR3 reads CASSSLNQPQHF. The CDR3 nucleotides read TGTGCCAGCAGCTCCTTAAATCAGCCCCAGCATTTT. Looking up the rest from reference TRBV5-8 and TRBJ1-5 gives the full variable domain: EAGVTQSPTHLIKTRGQQATLRCSPISGHTSVYWYQQALGLGLQFLLWYDEGEERNRGNFPPRFSGRQFPNYSSELNVNALELEDSALYLCASSSLNQPQHFGDGTRLSIL.

Concerning this clone itself: The same CDR3 also results from other DNA sequences found in this sample. The V gene is TRBV27, the J gene TRBJ1-2; 9 positions agree with TRBD1. From germline, CDR1 is MNHEY and CDR2 SMNVEV (reference sequence). The CDR3 length is 15 residues. With 6 bases clipped from V and 8 bases from J, the junction kept 13 bases outside the gene matches. In DNA form, the CDR3 reads TGTGCCAGCAGCACCACCGGGACAGGGACCTACGGCTACACCTTC. Translated, it gives CASSTTGTGTYGYTF.

CDR3 region: CASRIGRRTNPHNEQFF. The CDR3 DNA reads TGCGCCAGCAGAATCGGACGGAGGACCAACCCCCACAATGAGCAGTTCTTC. The chain joins TRBV10-1 to TRBJ2-1; maybe TRBD2 (5 bases). CDR1 and CDR2 (germline): WNHNN, SYGVQD (reference sequence). Deletions cut 6 bases from V and 5 bases from J, with 23 bases between. This CDR3 is 17 amino acids long.

V usage is TRBV7-8 and J usage is TRBJ2-3; possible D gene TRBD1, 6 bases. Trimming stripped 4 bases from V and 0 bases from J, with 8 bases between. The length of the CDR3 is 14 residues. Germline CDR1 and CDR2: SGHVS and FQNEAQ. CDR3 DNA: TGTGCCAGCAGCTATACAGGGAGCACAGATACGCAGTATTTT. It yields the protein CASSYTGSTDTQYF.

The J gene is TRBJ1-5, the V gene TRBV19; D may be TRBD1 (6 bases). This CDR3 spans 14 amino acids. Germline V gene lookup returns CDR1 LNHDA and CDR2 SQIVND (reference sequence). The germline V and J ends were trimmed by 7 bases and 7 bases, with 17 bases remaining between them. CDR3 bases: TGTGCCAGTAACATCCGGGGGGCTGAGCAGCCCCAGCATTTT. It is translated as CASNIRGAEQPQHF.

The CDR3, as DNA: TGTGCCAGCAGTCCGTTAGGTAGGGAGGGGCATGGCTACACCTTC. Its protein is CASSPLGREGHGYTF. The chain employs TRBV6-6 and TRBJ1-2; maybe TRBD1 (5 bases). The CDR3 length is 15 residues. Per germline, CDR1 MNHNY and CDR2 SVGAGI (reference sequence). The V and J ends lost 5 bases and 6 bases respectively, with 19 bases between them.

The chain recombines TRBV6-1 with TRBJ1-3, with 10 bases lining up with TRBD1. V was pared by 5 bases and J by 3 bases, with 4 bases of the junction left unmatched. The CDR3 runs to 15 residues. CDR1 is MNHNS and CDR2 is SASEGT in the germline V gene. CDR3 sequence: CASSTGTGVGNTIYF. The CDR3 DNA follows: TGTGCCAGCAGTACCGGGACAGGGGTTGGAAACACCATATATTTT.

The V call is TRBV29-1, the J call TRBJ1-1; D gene uncertain. Germline V gene sequence: CDR1 SQVTM, CDR2 ANQGSEA. V was pared by 1 base and J by 1 base, with 16 bases between. The CDR3 has 16 amino acids. The DNA for the CDR3 is TGCAGCGTTGAAGGGACTTCCGACGGGAAGAACACTGAAGCTTTCTTT. Protein product: CSVEGTSDGKNTEAFF.

The count of this clone is one. The chain uses TRBV11-2 and TRBJ2-1, with D perhaps TRBD2 (7 bases). This CDR3 comprises 13 residues. Trimming took off 4 bases at V and 9 bases at J, with 13 bases between the two ends. CDR1 and CDR2 (germline): SGHAT, FQNNGV. The CDR3 DNA reads as TGTGCCAGCAGCTCGCGGGGGCGGGGTGAGCAGTTCTTC. Translating gives CASSSRGRGEQFF. The variable domain in full, completed from reference TRBV11-2 and TRBJ2-1, reads EAGVAQSPRYKIIEKRQSVAFWCNPISGHATLYWYQQILGQGPKLLIQFQNNGVVDDSQLPKDRFSAERLKGVDSTLKIQPAKLEDSAVYLCASSSRGRGEQFFGPGTRLTVL.

This clone was observed a handful of times. The chain joins TRBV11-3 to TRBJ1-2; TRBD1 aligns across 8 bases. Germline CDR1 is SGHNT and CDR2 is YENEEA. V was clipped by 7 bases and J by 4 bases; unmatched bases: 8. This CDR3 is 14 amino acids long. The CDR3 DNA sequence: TGTGCCAGCACGCGGACAGGGACCTTCTATGGCTACACCTTC. It translates to CASTRTGTFYGYTF. The complete variable domain, with remaining parts taken from reference TRBV11-3 and TRBJ1-2, reads EAGVVQSPRYKIIEKKQPVAFWCNPISGHNTLYWYLQNLGQGPELLIRYENEEAVDDSQLPKDRFSAERLKGVDSTLKIQPAELGDSAVYLCASTRTGTFYGYTFGSGTRLTVV.

This chain joins TRBV5-8 and TRBJ2-7; D is possibly TRBD1 (6 bases). Trimming left V 1 base short and J 4 bases short, with 9 bases between. CDR1 and CDR2 from the germline V gene are SGHTS and YDEGEE. CDR3 length: 13 amino acids. The CDR3 region has the DNA TGTGCCAGCAGCTTGTGGGGGCAGTACGAGCAGTACTTC. Translation gives CASSLWGQYEQYF.

J is TRBJ1-1 and V is TRBV9; D not resolved. This CDR3 has 14 residues. The germline V gene encodes CDR1 SGDLS and CDR2 YYNGEE. The V gene lost 0 bases and the J gene lost 4 bases, with 10 bases spanning the gap. The CDR3 is CASSVGSGGTEAFF. Written as DNA, the CDR3 is TGTGCCAGCAGCGTAGGTTCCGGTGGCACTGAAGCTTTCTTT.

DNA of the CDR3: TGCGCCAGCAGAGAGGGGGTAGATAATTCACCCCTCCACTTT. Encoded protein: CASREGVDNSPLHF. The rearrangement links TRBV5-1 to TRBJ1-6; a possible D gene is TRBD1 (6 bases). This CDR3 region has 14 residues. Germline loops: CDR1 SGHRS, CDR2 YFSETQ. Trimming shortened V by 5 bases and J by 5 bases, and 11 bases separated the two germline ends. The full variable domain, with the rest looked up from reference TRBV5-1 and TRBJ1-6, is KAGVTQTPRYLIKTRGQQVTLSCSPISGHRSVSWYQQTPGQGLQFLFEYFSETQRNKGNFPGRFSGRQFSNSRSEMNVSTLELGDSALYLCASREGVDNSPLHFGNGTRLTVT.

The chain couples TRBV6-4 to TRBJ1-5; D remains ambiguous. CDR1 and CDR2 from the germline V gene are MRHNA and SNTAGT. CDR3 size: 13 residues. Between the trimmed V and J ends, which lost 5 bases and 0 bases, there was a span of 5 bases. CDR3 in DNA: TGTGCCAGCAGTCCAAATAGCAATCAGCCCCAGCATTTT. It translates to CASSPNSNQPQHF.

The J gene is TRBJ2-2, the V gene TRBV9, with 7 bases aligning to TRBD2. The CDR3 has 14 amino acids. V dropped 0 bases and J dropped 4; count of bases not matched to a gene: 0. Germline V gene sequence: CDR1 SGDLS, CDR2 YYNGEE. The CDR3 region has the DNA TGTGCCAGCAGCGTAGCGGGGGGCACCGGGGAGCTGTTTTTT. It specifies CASSVAGGTGELFF.

The chain recombines TRBV15 with TRBJ2-4, with 12 bases matching TRBD2. CDR3 size: 19 residues. In germline, CDR1 is LNHNV, CDR2 YYDKDF (reference sequence). V shed 4 bases, J shed 0 bases, and the junction held 10 bases outside the gene matches. Here the CDR3 DNA reads TGTGCCACCAGCATAGATCGGACTAGCGGGGCTGTAGCCAAAAACATTCAGTACTTC. It specifies CATSIDRTSGAVAKNIQYF.

This chain links TRBV7-5 with TRBJ2-1; the table names TRBD2, a call not compared with the DNA. TRBV7-5 is a pseudogene locus. The CDR3 contains 15 residues. CDR3: CVRSSFGLVDSEQFF. The CDR3 coding sequence is TGTGTCAGAAGCTCCTTCGGACTAGTAGACAGTGAGCAGTTCTTC.